Included here is one T cell receptor (beta chain) sequence, with context. Its cognate antigen has yet to be identified. No much larger clonotype is one base removed from it; base qualities were not supplied. This specimen comes from a study of blood T cell repertoires in COVID-19 (dated by TCRdb to between 2020 and 2021). A note on the overall study: Samples from collaborators originated in the United States, Italy and Spain and spanned both the acute and convalescent phases of COVID-19. The material from the prospective study consisted of cDNA or gDNA derived from T cells, B-cell-depleted T cells, or PBMCs. Deeply sampled blood TCRbeta repertoires from subjects exposed to, actively infected with, or recovered from COVID-19 were included in the dataset. A freely available public database, intended as a resource for researchers studying the immune response to SARS-CoV-2, is where the repertoires were released. The samples were drawn from two sources: the first 160 participants of the ongoing ImmuneRACE study, and 1,254 subjects contributed by 6 global collaborators. A de-identified subject ID, COVID-19 status, age in years and sex were almost always included in the sample metadata. HLA class I and class II types, where available, came from metadata supplied by the sample provider rather than from assay-based typing.

What the work shows at the level of the full study, not this receptor alone: The amount of clinical and demographic metadata varied by source and participant and was provided uncurated.

TCRbeta CDR3 regions were amplified from genomic DNA using the immunoSEQ Assay, a bias-controlled multiplex PCR. Turning to the authors' computational methods: The number of nucleated cells in each sample was estimated by amplification of reference gene primers within the assay. Sequence reads were collapsed and filtered to measure the absolute abundance of every unique TCRbeta CDR3 rearrangement. For each sample, productive Simpson clonality was calculated by taking the square root of Simpson's diversity index across productive rearrangements. This is the immuneACCESS table as TCRdb keeps it, with only in-frame sequences that have V and J called. A part of the clones is gone; compared with another copy, unresolved V genes explain less than half, and the rest is unexplained. Clone size and the V and J calls come from that table; the DNA yielded D and trimming. The table for this sample lists about 160,000 clones; around 86% of them were counted only once. Together, the top ten hold 10% to 15% of the sample.

The CDR3 holds 11 amino acids from the cysteine to the phenylalanine. The read is trimmed to its CDR3 DNA, 33 bases read in frame from base 1. The germline V gene encodes CDR1 SGHTA and CDR2 FQGNSA. The trim is 1 base for V and 8 bases for J, with a gap of 5 bases between the germline ends. Samples from volunteer blood donors who had recovered from COVID-19 were contributed by a second Seattle source. Each collaborating institution followed its own protocols to collect whole blood in K2EDTA tubes. For TCRbeta analysis, collaborators shipped samples as frozen whole blood, isolated PBMCs, or DNA extracted from either of those sample types.

Material for sequencing was peripheral blood. This clonotype was sampled from a man aged 65 to 79 who had recovered from COVID-19. This chain joins TRBV7-2 to TRBJ1-1; a confident D gene designation cannot be given. The CDR3 protein sequence reads: CASSLGREAFF. The DNA sequence is given as TGTGCCAGCAGCTTAGGGAGAGAAGCTTTCTTT.